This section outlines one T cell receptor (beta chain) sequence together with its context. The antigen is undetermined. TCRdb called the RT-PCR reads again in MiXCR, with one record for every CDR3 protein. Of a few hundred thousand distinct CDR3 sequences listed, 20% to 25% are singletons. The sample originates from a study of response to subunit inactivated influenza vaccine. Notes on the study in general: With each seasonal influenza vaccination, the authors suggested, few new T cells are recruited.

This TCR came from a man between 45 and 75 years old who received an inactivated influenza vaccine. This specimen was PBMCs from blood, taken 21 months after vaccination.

CDR3 amino acids: CASSLLMDMNTEAFF. In DNA form, the CDR3 reads TGTGCCAGCAGCTTACTGATGGATATGAACACTGAAGCTTTCTTT. V usage is TRBV7-9 and J usage is TRBJ1-1; unclear D gene. Germline V gene lookup returns CDR1 SEHNR and CDR2 FQNEAQ (reference sequence). The V end was cut by 2 bases, the J end by 0 bases, with 10 bases between. The CDR3 length is 15 residues.